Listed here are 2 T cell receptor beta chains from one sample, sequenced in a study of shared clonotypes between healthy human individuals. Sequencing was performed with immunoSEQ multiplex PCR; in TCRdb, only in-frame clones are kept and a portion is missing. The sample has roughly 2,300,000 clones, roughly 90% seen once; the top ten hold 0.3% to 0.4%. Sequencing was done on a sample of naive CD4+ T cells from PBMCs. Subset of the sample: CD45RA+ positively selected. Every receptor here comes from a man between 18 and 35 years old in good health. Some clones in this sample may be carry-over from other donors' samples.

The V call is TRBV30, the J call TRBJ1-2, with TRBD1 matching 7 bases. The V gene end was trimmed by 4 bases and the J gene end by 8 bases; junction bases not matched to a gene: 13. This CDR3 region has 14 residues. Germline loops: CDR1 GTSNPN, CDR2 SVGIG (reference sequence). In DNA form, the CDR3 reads TGTGCCTGGACCATCAGGGGGGGGGCGCTCGGCTACACCTTC. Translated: CAWTIRGGALGYTF.

The CDR3 DNA reads as TGTGCCAGCAGCTTAATGTTGCAAGGGAACACTGAAGCTTTCTTT. Translated: CASSLMLQGNTEAFF. The chain joins TRBV7-8 to TRBJ1-1; D uncertain. The germline V gene has CDR1 SGHVS and CDR2 FQNEAQ. The CDR3 spans 15 residues. Trimming shortened V by 2 bases and J by 1 base, and 11 bases separated the two germline ends.